This T cell receptor (beta chain) was documented in a study of regulatory T cells in long-lasting Graves disease. Study-level points and caveats: No thyroid tissue was studied; the work used peripheral blood only.

Time point denoted: persistent/refractory GD, antithyroid drugs over 5 years with positive TRAb. TCR sequences were obtained from RNA taken from PBMCs. This clonotype was counted only a few times. Its antigen remains unidentified. The authors built TCR beta libraries using iRepertoire HTBI primers and Arm-PCR of CDR3 regions. TCRdb re-called the multiplex PCR reads with MiXCR, one entry per CDR3 protein. The repertoire holds a few hundred thousand distinct CDR3 sequences, roughly 25% seen once, with around a quarter in the top ten. This CDR3 is built from 15 residues. With 6 bases clipped from V and 5 bases from J, the junction kept 6 bases outside the gene matches. The germline V gene encodes CDR1 MDHEN and CDR2 SYDVKM.

The receptor's source is a woman aged 35 to 49 with Graves disease. The material sequenced was peripheral blood mononuclear cells (PBMCs), taken when the disease was refractory, from a patient treated with antithyroid drugs. This rearrangement joins TRBV28 to TRBJ2-7; 14 bases match TRBD2. The CDR3, as DNA: TGTGCCAGCAGCCAGGCGGGACTAGCGGGAGACGAGCAGTACTTC. Translating it yields CASSQAGLAGDEQYF.